Described below is a single T cell receptor (beta chain) sequence and its context. Participants came from some 23 US areas, aged about 18 to 89 years. The data stem from a study of blood T cell repertoires in COVID-19. As for the study in general: Recovered status applied to Cohort 3 donors who had two consecutive negative PCRs. It also applied to those with clearance or with symptom resolution. Samples of COVID-19 (acute and convalescent) were obtained from the United States, Italy and Spain.

Trimming took 7 bases from V and 5 from J, leaving 17 bases between them. The CDR3 runs to 14 residues. The germline V gene encodes CDR1 MNHEY and CDR2 SMNVEV (reference sequence). Authors' data handling: Nucleated cell counts were estimated from reference gene primer amplification. Clones were sequenced by immunoSEQ multiplex PCR, and TCRdb holds only the in-frame ones, with some missing. V and J calls and clone size are those listed in that table; D and trimming were worked out from the DNA. The data hold 150,000 to 200,000 clones, with 86% observed a single time. This sequence was found in a woman in her thirties or forties in a cohort exposed to, infected with or recovered from COVID-19 (not recorded which). The source material was PBMCs or T cells enriched from blood (not recorded which). The V call is TRBV27, the J call TRBJ1-1; tentative D call: TRBD1 (6 bases). CDR3 coding DNA: TGTGCCAGCACTTGGACGGGGGGCTTAACTGAAGCTTTCTTT. It is translated as CASTWTGGLTEAFF.